This T cell receptor (beta chain) appears in the sequencing data of a study of quantifying T cell responses using KT2 cells. On the study more broadly: Reverse transcription used primers in the TCR alpha and beta constant regions. The second PCR was a qPCR stopped at a predetermined fluorescence threshold. Overall study results and limits: At about one KT2 cell per 100,000 PBMC, KT2 sequences were still detected.

Comments on this clonotype: Antigen: not known.

The sample is PBMC spiked with counted cells of clone KT2. Fixed numbers of PBMC received varying amounts of KT2 cells. Each cDNA got a UMI-containing oligo ligated at its 3' end. First-round PCR used about 4 cycles and beta primers RC1.1 and RC1.2 covering TRBC1 and TRBC2. TCRdb redid the calling of the UMI-ligation and nested PCR reads with MiXCR, one entry per CDR3 protein. Altogether some 41,000 distinct CDR3 sequences are present, around 15% being singletons, with the ten largest covering 43%. The trim removed 7 bases at V and 2 bases at J, leaving 7 bases unmatched. Germline V gives CDR1 SNHLY, CDR2 FYNNEI. The CDR3 has 14 amino acids.

Sequencing used PBMCs spiked with cells of the T cell clone KT2. This TCR derives from a human donor. This chain connects TRBV2 to TRBJ2-5; 7 nucleotides line up with TRBD1. CDR3 bases: TGTGCCAGCACCGGGACAGCGCTACAAGAGACCCAGTACTTC. Translating gives CASTGTALQETQYF.